This T cell receptor beta chain was recorded in a study of cytomegalovirus exposure and HLA in healthy donors. Only in-frame clones appear in the TCRdb table, and some are missing; sequencing was by immunoSEQ multiplex PCR. Of some 230,000 clones in the sample, about 90% were seen once. The CDR3 has 16 residues. The V and J ends lost 6 bases and 2 bases respectively, with 17 bases between them. CDR1 KGHSH and CDR2 LQKENI come from the germline V gene. This TCR was sampled from a woman in her late teens or twenties in good health and CMV-seronegative. The gene calls are TRBV18 and TRBJ1-5; no firm D call. Sequencing was performed on PBMCs. The CDR3, as DNA: TGTGCCAGCTCTCCTCCGGGAGCCAGAGGCAATCAGCCCCAGCATTTT. It encodes CASSPPGARGNQPQHF.